This T cell receptor beta chain was recorded in a study of spatial heterogeneity in lung cancer. This clonotype was detected only a few times. Sample time point: blood at routine non-recurrence follow-up after resection. Trimming took 2 bases from V and 5 from J; bases not matched to a gene: 1. The CDR3 is made up of 13 amino acids. CDR1 and CDR2 (germline): MNHEY, SVGAGI. TCRdb ran MiXCR on the 5' RACE reads and lists one entry per CDR3 protein. The repertoire consists of 100,000 to 120,000 distinct CDR3 sequences, with approximately 10% occurring once and the leading ten covering roughly 24%. The chain has TRBV6-5 and TRBJ2-5; 8 bases match TRBD1. This TCR was recovered from a female donor with early-stage non-small cell lung cancer. The sample was PBMCs, taken at follow-up. CDR3 region: CASSYRQGETQYF. The CDR3 coding sequence is TGTGCCAGCAGTTACCGACAGGGGGAGACCCAGTACTTC.